This T cell receptor beta chain was recovered during a study of blood T cells in healthy people across ages. This clonotype was seen ten or more times. Its specificity is not known. One end of the junction fails to match germline, which may point to a read error. The study, taken as a whole, reports: In the absence of known donor CMV status, changes in expanded clonotypes were possibly confounded. Naive T cell percentage showed a strong correlation with TCR beta diversity.

It was with a sample-barcoded 5' primer and a J-beta primer mix that a second PCR of roughly 7 to 11 cycles was run. Every molecule of cDNA carried a tag from a template-switch adaptor with 12 random nucleotides. TCRdb recomputed calls from the 5' RACE reads with MiXCR, one row per CDR3 protein. The top ten hold under 30% of the sample, which has roughly 1.9 million distinct CDR3 sequences, approximately 39% seen once. Healthy Russian Caucasian donors spanned ages about 6 to 95 years. CDR1 is SGHRS and CDR2 is YFSETQ in the germline V gene. CDR3 length equals 15 residues. The sequence was obtained from a human donor in good health. Sequences were obtained from blood. J is TRBJ2-7 and V is TRBV5-1; 9 nucleotides align to TRBD1. CDR3: CASSLGQGSPYEQYF. The CDR3 DNA follows: TGTGCCAGCAGTTTAGGACAGGGGAGTCCCTACGAGCAGTACTTC.